This TCR beta chain was recovered during a study of T cells in Graves' hyperthyroidism and ophthalmopathy. The source material, RNA transcripts, was used to amplify TCR beta CDR3 regions. The HTBI primer set was used in a first-round RT-PCR of the TCR CDR3. MiXCR, applied by TCRdb to the multiplex PCR reads, yields one record per CDR3 protein. This sample has around 33,000 distinct CDR3 sequences, with approximately 50% found just once. Germline V gives CDR1 SGHRS, CDR2 YFSETQ. Trimming took off 4 bases at V and 1 base at J, with 6 bases between the two ends. The CDR3 totals 13 residues. Each diagnosis was grounded in clinical symptoms, serum thyroxine and TRAb, thyroid ultrasound, and orbital computed tomography. A sample of blood taken at first hyperthyroidism diagnosis preceded any ophthalmopathy symptoms. From roughly 9.2 ml of fresh peripheral blood, PBMCs were isolated.

This sequence joins TRBV5-1 and TRBJ2-1; D is unclear. What was sequenced was blood. The sequence derives from a woman aged 45-65 years with Graves' hyperthyroidism that later progressed to Graves' ophthalmopathy. DNA for the CDR3: TGCGCCAGCAGCCCGGTGTCCTACAATGAGCAGTTCTTC. It is translated as CASSPVSYNEQFF.